This paragraph reports one T cell receptor (beta chain). The data originate from a study of HIV-infected patients and healthy controls. Trimming cost V 7 bases and J 4 bases; bases outside gene matches: 14. This CDR3 is 17 amino acids long. Germline lookup yields CDR1 SGHRS and CDR2 YFSETQ. Each CDR3 protein is one row after TCRdb ran MiXCR on the 5' RACE reads. This table has some 70,000 distinct CDR3 sequences, over 15% appearing once. This receptor was identified in a human donor in good health. Sequenced sample: CD4+ T cells from blood. The rearrangement links TRBV5-1 to TRBJ2-2, with 9 bases fitting TRBD1. The CDR3 sequence: CASYKGPGQGLTGELFF. The CDR3 nucleotides read TGCGCCAGCTATAAAGGTCCGGGACAGGGCCTCACCGGGGAGCTGTTTTTT.